This entry lists 15 T cell receptor beta chains sequenced from one sample in a study of blood T cell repertoires in COVID-19. Using immunoSEQ multiplex PCR, the repertoire was profiled, and TCRdb retains in-frame clones only, with some absent. Counted here are fewer than 150,000 clones, roughly three quarters occurring once; the ten biggest clones make up around a fifth. Material: peripheral blood. Every receptor here comes from a man older than 75 with acute or convalescent COVID-19.

The gene calls are TRBV7-3 and TRBJ1-6, with a possible D match to TRBD1 (6 bases). The CDR3 is 21 residues long. The germline gives CDR1 SGHTA, CDR2 FQGTGA. The V gene lost 1 base and the J gene lost 10 bases, with 32 bases spanning the gap. The CDR3 nucleotides are TGTGCCAGCAGCTTAATAGGATGGATTTCCTTATTGACAGGTTTAAACTCACCCCTCCACTTT. Its translation is CASSLIGWISLLTGLNSPLHF.

The chain recombines TRBV2 with TRBJ1-1, with D hard to call. Germline V gene lookup returns CDR1 SNHLY and CDR2 FYNNEI. V dropped 2 bases and J dropped 5 bases, with 9 bases sitting between them. This CDR3 is built from 13 residues. The CDR3 bases are TGTGCCAGCAGTGAATTGCCCGGGACTGAAGCTTTCTTT. Its translation is CASSELPGTEAFF.

The chain combines TRBV28 with TRBJ2-3; the match to TRBD2 covers 10 bases. The CDR3 totals 21 residues. Trimming cost V 5 bases and J 3 bases; bases outside gene matches: 23. The germline V gene encodes CDR1 MDHEN and CDR2 SYDVKM. This chain's CDR3 is CASSPFWRGRSGGDLTDTQYF. Here the CDR3 DNA reads TGTGCCAGCAGTCCCTTCTGGAGGGGTCGCAGCGGGGGGGATCTAACAGATACGCAGTATTTT.

This chain links TRBV5-5 with TRBJ2-5; no firm D call. The CDR3 covers 11 residues. Trimming cost V 4 bases and J 5 bases, with 6 bases left between them. Germline V CDR1 and CDR2: SGHKS, YYEKEE (reference sequence). The CDR3 is CASSRGETQYF. CDR3 bases: TGTGCCAGCAGCCGCGGCGAGACCCAGTACTTC.

Of note for this clone: Its ends do not fully match the called genes, so a read error is possible. The V and J genes are TRBV15 and TRBJ1-1, with a possible D match to TRBD1 (5 bases). Germline loops: CDR1 LNHNV, CDR2 YYDKDF (reference sequence). CDR3 length equals 15 residues. CDR3 amino acids: CATSGEQDYGTEAFF. The CDR3 bases are TGTGCCACCAGCGGAGAACAGGATTATGGGACTGAAGCTTTCTTT.

The gene calls are TRBV4-2 and TRBJ1-5; D gene ambiguous. With 0 bases removed from V and 4 bases from J, the gap between germline ends came to 10 bases. The germline CDR1 and CDR2 sequences are LGHNA and YNFKEQ. The CDR3 sequence is 15 residues long. The CDR3 here is CASSQDQLANQPQHF. The DNA for the CDR3 is TGTGCCAGCAGCCAAGACCAATTAGCAAATCAGCCCCAGCATTTT.

This chain links TRBV7-8 with TRBJ1-3, with D perhaps matching TRBD1 (5 bases). The CDR3 is 16 amino acids. Trimming pared 2 bases from V and 4 bases from J, leaving 15 bases between. Germline V lookup: CDR1 SGHVS, CDR2 FQNEAQ. Here the CDR3 DNA reads TGTGCCAGCAGCTTATATTCACCAGGGCCAGGAAACACCATATATTTT. The encoded protein is CASSLYSPGPGNTIYF.

Here the CDR3 DNA reads TGCGCCAGCAGCTTGGGGGCCACTGATGGAAACACCATATATTTT. The encoded protein is CASSLGATDGNTIYF. The chain carries TRBV5-1 and TRBJ1-3; D gene ambiguous. This CDR3 has 15 residues. CDR1 is SGHRS and CDR2 is YFSETQ in the germline V gene. Trimming left V 0 bases short and J 3 bases short, with 10 bases between.

This chain joins TRBV28 and TRBJ2-7; TRBD1 matches 7 bases. The CDR3 covers 13 residues. Germline-derived CDR1 and CDR2 are MDHEN and SYDVKM. The V segment lost 6 bases and the J segment 2 bases; nucleotides outside the gene matches: 4. CDR3 coding DNA: TGTGCCAGCAGAGGGACAGCCCCCTACGAGCAGTACTTC. Translated: CASRGTAPYEQYF.

The rearrangement joins TRBV24-1 to TRBJ2-2; D is uncertain. The CDR3 extends over 13 amino acids. From germline, CDR1 is KGHDR and CDR2 SFDVKD. V lost 5 bases and J lost 5, with 8 bases in between. The CDR3 spells CATSGPGTGELFF. CDR3 DNA sequence: TGTGCCACCAGTGGGCCCGGGACCGGGGAGCTGTTTTTT.

As DNA, the CDR3 is TGTGCCAGTCGACAGGGGAACTCCTACAATGAGCAGTTCTTC. It codes for CASRQGNSYNEQFF. This chain uses TRBV10-3 with TRBJ2-1; 8 bases are shared with TRBD1. The CDR3 has 14 amino acids. Germline V gene data show CDR1 as ENHRY and CDR2 as SYGVKD. V lost 10 bases, J lost 0 bases, and 5 bases stayed unmatched.

The chain combines TRBV5-1 with TRBJ1-5, with TRBD1 matching over 8 bases. The CDR3 is made up of 14 amino acids. Germline values: CDR1 SGHRS, CDR2 YFSETQ. V shed 0 bases and J 8 bases; nucleotides not matched to a gene: 4. The DNA of the CDR3 is TGCGCCAGCAGCTTGGGACAGGGGATGGAGCCCCAGCATTTT. It is translated as CASSLGQGMEPQHF.

The chain is built from TRBV7-8 and TRBJ2-5, with unresolved D. Trimming left V 7 bases short and J 1 base short, with 10 bases between. Germline V gene lookup returns CDR1 SGHVS and CDR2 FQNEAQ. The CDR3 extends over 13 amino acids. The CDR3 is CASTPSLQETQYF. The CDR3 DNA follows: TGTGCCAGCACCCCCTCCCTCCAAGAGACCCAGTACTTC.

J is TRBJ1-2 and V is TRBV5-1, with TRBD1 matching 7 bases. Germline lookup yields CDR1 SGHRS and CDR2 YFSETQ. Unmatched junction bases numbered 6, after V lost 1 base and J lost 6 bases. This CDR3 is 14 amino acids long. CDR3 nucleotides: TGCGCCAGCAGCTTGAGATCAGGGGGTCATGGCTACACCTTC. Amino acids: CASSLRSGGHGYTF.

This clone was recorded at least ten times. The rearrangement uses TRBV2 and TRBJ2-1; TRBD1 aligns across 9 bases. Germline V lookup: CDR1 SNHLY, CDR2 FYNNEI. V lost 5 bases and J lost 7; bases outside the gene matches: 6. This CDR3 comprises 14 residues. The CDR3 loop is CASSRGGTGNEQFF. The DNA for the CDR3 is TGTGCCAGCAGTAGAGGAGGGACAGGGAATGAGCAGTTCTTC.